The rows below give T cell receptor beta chains drawn from one sample of a study of T-cell reconstitution after alpha-beta-depleted transplantation in children. TCRdb processed the PCR reads anew with MiXCR; each CDR3 protein has one entry. In the table there are about 120,000 distinct CDR3 sequences, approximately 10% of which are singletons. Sequencing was performed on PBMCs, taken before TCRalphabeta/CD19-depleted stem cell transplant. The receptors derive from a boy between 2 and 10 years old with acute lymphoblastic leukemia, due to receive a stem cell transplant. Both conserved end residues are part of each CDR3. A D gene is named only where the DNA matches it firmly. Clone size is not always given. Where it is, it says once, few, many or a class for expanded clones.

CASNSPNRALGYEQYF	TGTGCCAGCAATAGCCCTAACCGAGCTCTGGGCTACGAGCAGTACTTC	NA	NA	TRBV2	TRBJ2-7
CASRLDGSGRSYNEQFF	TGTGCCAGCAGACTAGATGGAAGCGGGAGGTCCTACAATGAGCAGTTCTTC	many	TRBD2	TRBV12-3/TRBV12-4	TRBJ2-1
CASSWRGTNTEAFF	TGCGCCAGCAGCTGGAGGGGGACGAACACTGAAGCTTTCTTT	NA	NA	TRBV5-1	TRBJ1-1
CATSATDRPRELFF	TGTGCCACCAGTGCCACGGACCGACCTCGGGAGCTGTTTTTT	few	NA	TRBV24-1	TRBJ2-2
CASSYDSLAGSPTYEQYF	TGTGCCAGCAGTTACGATTCACTAGCGGGATCCCCCACCTACGAGCAGTACTTC	few	TRBD2	TRBV6-2/TRBV6-3	TRBJ2-7
CASSHRDGKNTGELFF	TGTGCCAGCAGCCACCGGGACGGGAAGAACACCGGGGAGCTGTTTTTT	NA	NA	TRBV3-1	TRBJ2-2
CASSVGGAALTGELFF	TGTGCCAGCAGCGTAGGGGGGGCCGCCCTCACCGGGGAGCTGTTTTTT	NA	NA	TRBV9	TRBJ2-2
CSARYRGGHYGYTF	TGCAGTGCTAGATACAGGGGGGGACACTATGGCTACACCTTC	few	TRBD1	TRBV20-1	TRBJ1-2
CASSDPATTYYEQYF	TGCGCCAGCAGCGACCCGGCGACGACCTACTACGAGCAGTACTTC	many	NA	TRBV5-1	TRBJ2-7
CASSLVEPTYNEQFF	TGTGCCAGCAGTTTAGTTGAGCCAACCTACAATGAGCAGTTCTTC	few	NA	TRBV28	TRBJ2-1
CSGGVDNEQFF	TGCAGCGGGGGAGTCGACAATGAGCAGTTCTTC	NA	NA	TRBV29-1	TRBJ2-1
CSAFPRLRGDTQYF	TGCAGTGCCTTTCCTAGGTTACGGGGAGATACGCAGTATTTT	many	NA	TRBV20-1	TRBJ2-3
CASSLPSGQETQYF	TGCGCCAGCAGCTTGCCTAGCGGACAAGAGACCCAGTACTTC	NA	TRBD2	TRBV5-1	TRBJ2-5
CASTLDWRGQGEPNYGYTF	TGTGCCAGCACCCTTGACTGGAGGGGACAGGGGGAACCTAACTATGGCTACACCTTC	NA	TRBD1	TRBV6-4	TRBJ1-2
CASSLGRDSGNTDTQYF	TGCGCCAGCAGCTTGGGACGGGATAGCGGGAACACAGATACGCAGTATTTT	many	TRBD2	TRBV5-1	TRBJ2-3
CASSLSAQGLVQYF	TGTGCCAGCAGCTTAAGCGCCCAGGGTTTGGTTCAGTACTTC	NA	NA	TRBV11-2	TRBJ2-4
CASSSGETQYF	TGTGCCAGCAGTTCCGGAGAGACCCAGTACTTC	many	NA	TRBV12-3/TRBV12-4	TRBJ2-5
CATSRGGEGYNEQFF	TGTGCCACCAGCAGAGGGGGGGAGGGCTACAATGAGCAGTTCTTC	few	TRBD2	TRBV15	TRBJ2-1
CSVSYLAGVGEQYF	TGCAGCGTTTCCTACCTAGCGGGAGTGGGGGAGCAGTACTTC	NA	TRBD2	TRBV29-1	TRBJ2-7
CASSPIGRSKGGGSSYEQYF	TGTGCCAGCAGCCCGATCGGACGAAGTAAGGGTGGCGGGAGCTCCTACGAGCAGTACTTC	few	TRBD2	TRBV11-2	TRBJ2-7
CASSEYRFAGGEQYF	TGTGCCAGCAGTGAATACAGGTTCGCAGGGGGCGAGCAGTACTTC	NA	TRBD1	TRBV25-1	TRBJ2-7
CASSLRIRASGDEQYF	TGTGCCAGCAGCTTGAGAATCCGGGCCTCTGGCGACGAGCAGTACTTC	NA	NA	TRBV5-6	TRBJ2-7
CASSKRDMNIDEQFF	TGTGCCAGCAGTAAACGGGACATGAATATAGATGAGCAGTTCTTC	many	NA	TRBV28	TRBJ2-1
CASSPESADRSVRYGYTF	TGTGCCAGCAGCCCTGAATCCGCCGACAGGTCGGTGAGGTATGGCTACACCTTC	few	NA	TRBV14	TRBJ1-2
CASSQGNTEAFF	TGTGCCAGCAGCCAGGGAAACACTGAAGCTTTCTTT	many	NA	TRBV3-1	TRBJ1-1
CASSLLPGGVTYEQYF	TGTGCCAGCAGTTTACTACCAGGGGGCGTCACCTACGAGCAGTACTTC	NA	TRBD1	TRBV12-3/TRBV12-4	TRBJ2-7
CASATEIYNEQFF	TGTGCTAGTGCTACAGAGATATACAATGAGCAGTTCTTC	NA	NA	TRBV12-5	TRBJ2-1
CSAAGVAAYNEQFF	TGCAGTGCCGCCGGAGTAGCGGCTTACAATGAGCAGTTCTTC	many	NA	TRBV20-1	TRBJ2-1
CATRASGSADTQYF	TGTGCCACCAGGGCTAGCGGGAGCGCAGATACGCAGTATTTT	few	TRBD2	TRBV15	TRBJ2-3
CSASKVAVYNEQFF	TGCAGTGCTAGTAAGGTAGCGGTATACAATGAGCAGTTCTTC	NA	NA	TRBV20-1	TRBJ2-1
CASSLRLVIADEQFF	TGTGCCAGCAGCTTACGACTAGTTATCGCGGATGAGCAGTTCTTC	few	NA	TRBV7-2	TRBJ2-1
CSAFRYNEQFF	TGCAGTGCCTTTAGGTACAATGAGCAGTTCTTC	few	NA	TRBV20-1	TRBJ2-1
CASTPGGQNEQYF	TGTGCCAGCACCCCAGGGGGCCAAAACGAGCAGTACTTC	many	TRBD1	TRBV25-1	TRBJ2-7
CATSRDRPRTETQYF	TGTGCCACCAGCAGAGATCGACCGAGAACAGAGACCCAGTACTTC	NA	NA	TRBV15	TRBJ2-5
CASSMTSGTDTQYF	TGTGCCAGCAGCATGACTAGCGGCACAGATACGCAGTATTTT	NA	TRBD2	TRBV5-4	TRBJ2-3
CASSQRPSGSYNEQFF	TGTGCCAGCAGCCAAAGGCCTAGCGGGAGCTACAATGAGCAGTTCTTC	many	TRBD2	TRBV3-1	TRBJ2-1
CASKAGTVNPGELFF	TGTGCCAGCAAAGCCGGGACAGTGAACCCCGGGGAGCTGTTTTTT	many	TRBD1	TRBV12-3/TRBV12-4	TRBJ2-2
CSARQGSYEQYF	TGCAGTGCTCGACAGGGTTCCTACGAGCAGTACTTC	many	TRBD1	TRBV20-1	TRBJ2-7
CASSPSDSVSPYEQYF	TGTGCCAGCAGTCCCTCAGACTCCGTATCCCCCTACGAGCAGTACTTC	few	NA	TRBV28	TRBJ2-7
CSASSGTGNEQFF	TGCAGTGCTAGTAGCGGGACTGGTAATGAGCAGTTCTTC	many	TRBD2	TRBV20-1	TRBJ2-1
CASSEGLAGIETQYF	TGCGCCAGCAGCGAAGGACTAGCGGGGATAGAGACCCAGTACTTC	NA	TRBD2	TRBV5-1	TRBJ2-5